The clone carrying this T cell receptor (beta chain) was observed many times. Its specificity is not known. These data come from a study of T cells in Graves' hyperthyroidism and ophthalmopathy. TCR beta CDR3 regions were amplified from RNA. HTBI primers were employed in a first-round RT-PCR of the TCR CDR3. MiXCR, run by TCRdb on the multiplex PCR reads, gives a single entry per CDR3 protein. The sample holds around 600,000 distinct CDR3 sequences; more than 15% are singletons and the top ten take around 6.6%. Patients having uncontrolled infection, another autoimmune disease, pregnancy or lactation were not included. The PBMCs were sourced from fresh peripheral blood (approximately 10 ml). With 4 bases removed from V and 1 base from J, the gap between germline ends came to 4 bases. CDR3 length equals 13 residues. Germline lookup yields CDR1 ENHRY and CDR2 SYGVKD. Study results and limitations: A 13 V-J model separated ophthalmopathy from stable hyperthyroidism.

Sequencing used blood. The V call is TRBV10-3, the J call TRBJ2-2; D call uncertain. The TCR sequence derives from a woman between 25 and 40 years old with Graves' hyperthyroidism. The CDR3 DNA sequence: TGTGCCATCAGTGGGTTGAACACCGGGGAGCTGTTTTTT. Encoded protein: CAISGLNTGELFF.